The 10 T cell receptor beta chains below were found in one sample sequenced in a study of read filtering for tumor transcriptome and immune sequencing. This library used about 360 ng RNA and molecular barcoded adaptors spanning alpha/delta and beta/gamma chains. TCRdb independently ran MiXCR on the reads; one entry per CDR3 protein. The data hold roughly 67,000 distinct CDR3 sequences, with 15% to 20% observed a single time. Sequencing was carried out using a population of CD138-negative cells sorted from bone marrow. The receptors derive from a donor over 35 with multiple myeloma.

This clonotype showed up many times. The chain combines TRBV18 with TRBJ1-1, with D tentatively TRBD1 (5 bases). CDR1 KGHSH and CDR2 LQKENI come from the germline V gene. V lost 3 bases, J lost 1 base, and 6 bases lay in between. This CDR3 has 13 residues. The CDR3 bases are TGTGCCAGCTCACCGACAGCGAACACTGAAGCTTTCTTT. This translates into CASSPTANTEAFF.

A note on this clonotype: A much larger clone is a single base away; this may be a read error. J is TRBJ1-1 and V is TRBV20-1, with D unclear. Germline V gene lookup returns CDR1 DFQATT and CDR2 SNEGSKA (reference sequence). This CDR3 has 14 residues. CDR3 nucleotides: TGCAGTGCTAGAGTGGGCACAATAAACACTGAAGCTCTCTTT. This gives the protein CSARVGTINTEALF.

On this clonotype: A read error may explain this, as a much larger clone is one base away. This chain joins TRBV11-2 and TRBJ1-1; no reliable D call. This CDR3 spans 13 amino acids. Germline V gives CDR1 SGHAT, CDR2 FQNNGV. CDR3 sequence: CASSYGENTEALF. CDR3 sequence (DNA): TGTGCCAGCAGCTATGGGGAAAACACTGAAGCTCTCTTT.

Ten or more counts support this clonotype. The V and J genes are TRBV29-1 and TRBJ2-7, with D possibly being TRBD2 (5 bases). This CDR3 is 13 amino acids long. The ends were cut back, 7 bases at V and 4 bases at J, with 17 bases in the middle. Germline lookup yields CDR1 SQVTM and CDR2 ANQGSEA. As DNA, the CDR3 is TGCAGCGCCTATGGTCAGAGGGCTTACGAGCAGTACTTC. As protein: CSAYGQRAYEQYF.

V gene TRBV23-1 combines with J gene TRBJ2-4; D is uncertain. TRBV23-1 is given ORF status, its function remaining uncertain. Trimming left V 0 bases short and J 0 bases short, with 15 bases between. The CDR3 has 18 residues. The CDR3 region is CASSQSYKNVQAKNIQYF. As DNA, the CDR3 is TGCGCCAGCAGTCAATCGTATAAGAATGTGCAAGCCAAAAACATTCAGTACTTC.

The chain uses TRBV12-3 or TRBV12-4 and TRBJ1-1; possible D gene TRBD1, 6 bases. The CDR3 consists of 14 residues. V lost 5 bases and J 1 base, leaving 11 bases between the germline ends. The CDR3 bases are TGTGCCAGCAGTCTCTCGGACAGGAACACTGAAGCTTTCTTT. Protein sequence: CASSLSDRNTEAFF.

The chain recombines TRBV28 with TRBJ1-2; weak D call: TRBD1 (5 bases). The CDR3 totals 11 residues. Trimming removed 6 bases from V and 5 bases from J, with 7 bases in between. Looked up from germline, CDR1 is MDHEN and CDR2 is SYDVKM. The CDR3, as DNA: TGTGCCAGCAGGACAGTTTATGGCTACACCTTC. The encoded protein is CASRTVYGYTF.

This clonotype has a count of ten or more. This rearrangement joins TRBV10-3 to TRBJ2-1; TRBD2 is a possible D gene (6 bases). Germline V gene sequence: CDR1 ENHRY, CDR2 SYGVKD. The CDR3 length is 13 residues. Trimming removed 8 bases at V and 4 bases at J, with 12 bases between. The CDR3 is CAIGAGKYNEQFF. The CDR3 nucleotides read TGTGCCATCGGCGCGGGGAAGTACAATGAGCAGTTCTTC.

In regard to this clonotype: Given a much more abundant clone one base away, this may be a read error. V and J are TRBV9 and TRBJ2-5; D unclear. Looked up from germline, CDR1 is SGDLS and CDR2 is YYNGEE. The length of the CDR3 is 14 residues. The ends were cut back, 2 bases at V and 2 bases at J, with 10 bases in the middle. CDR3 region: CASSVDWGQETQYF. CDR3 in DNA: TGTGCCAGCAGCGTTGACTGGGGACAAGAGACCCAGTACTTC.

This clonotype was seen repeatedly, ten times or more. The V and J genes are TRBV15 and TRBJ2-1, with a possible D match to TRBD2 (5 bases). CDR3 size: 13 residues. Trimming left V 1 base short and J 13 bases short, with 14 bases between. Germline CDR1 is LNHNV and CDR2 is YYDKDF (reference sequence). This CDR3 is CATSRGQRESQFF. For the CDR3, the DNA is TGTGCCACCAGCAGAGGTCAGAGGGAGAGCCAGTTCTTC. Full variable domain (rest looked up from reference TRBV15 and TRBJ2-1): DAMVIQNPRYQVTQFGKPVTLSCSQTLNHNVMYWYQQKSSQAPKLLFHYYDKDFNNEADTPDNFQSRRPNTSFCFLDIRSPGLGDTAMYLCATSRGQRESQFFGPGTRLTVL.